This T cell receptor (beta chain) was identified during a study of blood T cell repertoires in COVID-19. In the study overall: The samples span acute and convalescent COVID-19 from the United States, Italy and Spain. T cells, B-cell-depleted T cells, or PBMCs supplied cDNA or gDNA.

The germline CDR1 and CDR2 sequences are SQVTM and ANQGSEA. This CDR3 spans 14 amino acids. V lost 3 bases, J lost 3 bases, and 12 bases lay in between. Per the original data handling: Nucleated cell number was recorded as an estimate derived from reference gene primer amplification. Some clones are missing from TCRdb's copy, which holds only in-frame ones; the method was immunoSEQ multiplex PCR. That table supplies the V and J calls and clone size; D and trimming were determined from the DNA. The data contain 220,000 or so clones, about 79% of them singletons. This chain joins TRBV29-1 and TRBJ2-1, with D possibly TRBD2 on 5 matching bases. The TCR was taken from a woman aged 40-49 years with acute COVID-19. Sequenced sample: PBMCs or T cells enriched from blood (not recorded which). This chain's CDR3 is CSVEPGRGYNEQFF. DNA of the CDR3: TGCAGCGTTGAGCCGGGTCGGGGCTACAATGAGCAGTTCTTC.